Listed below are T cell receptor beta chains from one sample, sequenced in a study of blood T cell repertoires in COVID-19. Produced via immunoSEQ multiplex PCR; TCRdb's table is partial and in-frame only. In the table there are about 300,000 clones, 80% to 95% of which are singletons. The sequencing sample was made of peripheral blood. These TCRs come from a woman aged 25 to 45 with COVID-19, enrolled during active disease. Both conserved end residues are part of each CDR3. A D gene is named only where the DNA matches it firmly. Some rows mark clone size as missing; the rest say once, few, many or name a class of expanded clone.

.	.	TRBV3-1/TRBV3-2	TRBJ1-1	TGTGCCAGCAGCCCCCCAACCAGAGGGTTGGCTTTCTTT	CASSPPTRGLAFF
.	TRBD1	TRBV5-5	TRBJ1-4	TGTGCCAGCAGCTTGGTCGGGACAGGGAGTGAAAAACTGTTTTTT	CASSLVGTGSEKLFF
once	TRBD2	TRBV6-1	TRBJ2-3	TGTGCCAGCAGTGAGAAAGCGGGAGGGTTCACAGATACGCAGTATTTT	CASSEKAGGFTDTQYF
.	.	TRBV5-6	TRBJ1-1	TGTGCCAGCAGCTTGGAGGCGGTGAACACTGAAGCTTTCTTT	CASSLEAVNTEAFF
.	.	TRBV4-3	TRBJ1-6	TGCGCCAGCAGCCAGTTCTCACACCGGAGCTCCTATAATTCACCCCTCCACTTT	CASSQFSHRSSYNSPLHF
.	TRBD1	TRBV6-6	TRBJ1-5	TGTGCCAGCATGGGACAGGGAGCTAATCAGCCCCAGCATTTT	CASMGQGANQPQHF
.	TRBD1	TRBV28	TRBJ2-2	TGTGCCAGCAACCCAACAGGGGAACCTTACACCGGGGAGCTGTTTTTT	CASNPTGEPYTGELFF
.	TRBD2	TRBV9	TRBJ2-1	TGTGCCAGCAGCGCGGGACTAGCGGGAGTAAGCAATGAGCAGTTCTTC	CASSAGLAGVSNEQFF
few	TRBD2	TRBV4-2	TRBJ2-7	TGTGCCAGCAGCCCGTACCAAGCGGGAGGGATCGACGAGCAGTACTTC	CASSPYQAGGIDEQYF
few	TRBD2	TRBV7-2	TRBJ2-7	TGTGCCAGCAGCTTAGAAAGCGGGAGTTCCTACGAGCAGTACTTC	CASSLESGSSYEQYF